The text below deals with one T cell receptor beta chain. What it binds is unknown. These data belong to a study of cytomegalovirus exposure and HLA in healthy donors. On the study more broadly: Among 150 million to 200 million T cells, an earlier analysis found roughly 120 million unique TCR beta sequences. The Caucasian-associated ancestry cluster held less than 85% of 300 to 450 genotyped donors. Study outcomes and limitations: Association of approximately 18,000 TCR beta sequences with HLA alleles was found at 0.05 false discovery rate in a later analysis.

With 60 Vbeta and 13 Jbeta primers, the PCR was carried out. The data were produced by immunoSEQ multiplex PCR, yet TCRdb's version contains in-frame clones alone and is incomplete. Among roughly 100,000 clones listed, 70% to 80% were seen once. With V trimmed by 3 bases and J by 1 base, 3 bases remained unmatched. This CDR3 comprises 15 residues. Germline CDR1 is SGHRS and CDR2 is YFSETQ. The chain is built from TRBV5-1 and TRBJ2-2, with 7 bases matching TRBD1. The TCR was taken from a boy aged 5-17 years in good health and CMV-seronegative. The source material was PBMCs. DNA for the CDR3: TGCGCCAGCAGCTCGGACAGGTTGAACACCGGGGAGCTGTTTTTT. It translates to CASSSDRLNTGELFF.